This record concerns one T cell receptor beta chain sequence. The antigen is not known. The data derive from a study of shared clonotypes between healthy human individuals. Study background: There were three CD4 naive, three CD4 memory, two CD8 naive and one CD8 memory plates per donor. Study conclusions and caveats: Donor clonotype sharing was expected to depend on sequencing depth. Roughly 5% of naive CD4 clonotypes were common to a few donors.

TCRdb keeps only in-frame clones here, not all; method: immunoSEQ multiplex PCR. The data contain hundreds of thousands of clones, 90% to 96% of them seen just once; the ten biggest clones take up about 0.057%. Germline V gene sequence: CDR1 MRHNA, CDR2 SNTAGT. This CDR3 has 14 amino acids. Trimming took off 6 bases at V and 0 bases at J, with 11 bases between the two ends. V is TRBV6-4 and J is TRBJ1-1, with D tentatively TRBD1 (6 bases). The TCR was taken from a young woman in good health. The sample comprised naive CD4+ T cells sorted from blood. Subset defined: CD45RA+ positively selected. The CDR3 loop is CASRSGAMNTEAFF. Written as DNA, the CDR3 is TGTGCCAGCAGATCAGGGGCCATGAACACTGAAGCTTTCTTT.